Below, 27 T cell receptor beta chains from the same sample are listed, as sequenced in a study of response to subunit inactivated influenza vaccine. TCRdb reprocessed the RT-PCR reads with MiXCR, giving one entry per CDR3 protein. Here the sample spans fewer than 350,000 distinct CDR3 sequences, 21% being singletons. The starting material was PBMCs from blood, obtained 21 months after vaccination. These receptors were collected from a man aged 50 to 69 who received an inactivated influenza vaccine.

This clonotype was recorded many times. The rearrangement joins TRBV6-1 to TRBJ1-1; no firm D call. The CDR3 spans 14 residues. The V end was cut by 5 bases, the J end by 1 base, with 11 bases between. Germline V gene sequence: CDR1 MNHNS, CDR2 SASEGT. In nucleotides, the CDR3 is TGTGCCAGCAGTCCACAGACAACGAACACTGAAGCTTTCTTT. This translates into CASSPQTTNTEAFF.

The chain recombines TRBV2 with TRBJ2-3; D is undetermined. CDR3 length equals 14 residues. CDR1 and CDR2 from the germline V gene are SNHLY and FYNNEI. Trimming stripped 7 bases from V and 1 base from J, with 12 bases between. CDR3 residues: CASTYGPRTDTQYF. Written as DNA, the CDR3 is TGTGCCAGCACCTATGGACCCCGCACAGATACGCAGTATTTT.

In this sample, this clonotype turned up many times. The CDR3 loop reads CASSPGTGMNTEAFF. CDR3 sequence (DNA): TGCGCCAGCAGCCCCGGGACAGGCATGAACACTGAAGCTTTCTTT. The chain uses TRBV5-1 and TRBJ1-1, with TRBD1 matching 8 bases. The CDR3 is made up of 15 amino acids. Germline-derived CDR1 and CDR2 are SGHRS and YFSETQ. Trimming at V came to 4 bases and at J to 0 bases, leaving 5 bases not matched to a gene.

The sample holds one count of this clonotype. This chain's CDR3 is CASSPRTSGVKIQETQYF. The DNA of the CDR3 is TGTGCCAGCAGCCCTCGGACTAGCGGGGTCAAAATCCAAGAGACCCAGTACTTC. V is TRBV7-6 and J is TRBJ2-5; TRBD2 aligns across 12 bases. The CDR3 consists of 18 residues. The germline gives CDR1 SGHVS, CDR2 FNYEAQ. The V gene end was trimmed by 5 bases and the J gene end by 1 base; junction bases not matched to a gene: 11.

The chain links TRBV7-3 to TRBJ2-7, with a possible D match to TRBD2 (5 bases). Per the germline V gene, CDR1 is SGHTA and CDR2 is FQGTGA. The ends were cut back, 2 bases at V and 7 bases at J, with 12 bases in the middle. The CDR3 consists of 13 residues. The CDR3 here is CASSLLASREQYF. CDR3 DNA sequence: TGTGCCAGCAGCTTACTAGCCAGCCGGGAGCAGTACTTC.

This clonotype was observed a handful of times. The chain couples TRBV7-2 to TRBJ2-2; TRBD1 aligns across 9 bases. There are 17 residues in the CDR3. V lost 4 bases and J lost 7; bases outside the gene matches: 13. Germline V gives CDR1 SGHTA, CDR2 FQGNSA. CDR3 DNA sequence: TGTGCCAGCAGCTCAACCGAAATAGACAGGGGGGGCGGGGAGCTGTTTTTT. Protein sequence: CASSSTEIDRGGGELFF.

The genes are TRBV6-1 and TRBJ1-6; a possible D gene is TRBD1 (5 bases). The V and J ends lost 2 bases and 7 bases respectively, with 12 bases between them. The germline CDR1 and CDR2 sequences are MNHNS and SASEGT. The CDR3 covers 15 residues. The CDR3 reads CASSEYGGANSPLHF. The CDR3 DNA reads TGTGCCAGCAGTGAATATGGGGGAGCCAATTCACCCCTCCACTTT.

This CDR3 reads CSAGGGQGQAKNIQYF. The DNA of the CDR3 is TGCAGTGCCGGTGGGGGGCAGGGGCAAGCCAAAAACATTCAGTACTTC. The rearrangement uses TRBV20-1 and TRBJ2-4; D may correspond to TRBD1 or TRBD2 (6 bases each). The germline V and J ends were trimmed by 6 bases and 0 bases, with 18 bases remaining between them. Germline V gene data show CDR1 as DFQATT and CDR2 as SNEGSKA (reference sequence). This CDR3 contains 16 residues.

In its sample, this clonotype was seen a few times. The rearrangement uses TRBV25-1 and TRBJ2-7, with D perhaps being TRBD1 or TRBD2 (5 bases each). Germline-derived CDR1 and CDR2 are MGHDK and SYGVNS. This CDR3 has 14 amino acids. Trimming removed 4 bases at V and 4 bases at J, with 14 bases between. The chain's CDR3 is CASSGRGAWYEQYF. The CDR3, as DNA: TGTGCCAGCAGTGGACGAGGGGCATGGTACGAGCAGTACTTC.

The rearrangement links TRBV12-3 or TRBV12-4 to TRBJ2-7; 11 bases agree with TRBD2. The CDR3 covers 17 residues. V lost 5 bases and J lost 1; bases outside the gene matches: 10. The chain's CDR3 is CASSPSTSGSLSYEQYF. The CDR3 coding sequence is TGTGCCAGCAGTCCGTCCACTAGCGGGAGTTTGTCCTACGAGCAGTACTTC.

This clonotype was counted ten times or more. This rearrangement joins TRBV2 to TRBJ2-5; D is uncertain. The germline V gene has CDR1 SNHLY and CDR2 FYNNEI. V lost 10 bases to trimming and J lost 0 bases, with 6 bases between them. The CDR3 runs 11 residues. CDR3 nucleotides: TGTGCCACCGGGTACCAAGAGACCCAGTACTTC. Its protein product is CATGYQETQYF.

This clonotype was counted many times. The CDR3 nucleotides are TGTGCCAGCAGTTTCTCTAATTCACCCCTCCACTTT. It translates to CASSFSNSPLHF. The chain uses TRBV7-9 and TRBJ1-6, with no clear D. Germline CDR1 is SEHNR and CDR2 is FQNEAQ (reference sequence). V was pared by 6 bases and J by 6 bases, with 6 bases between. This CDR3 is built from 12 residues.

This rearrangement joins TRBV14 to TRBJ2-1; D call uncertain. Germline V gives CDR1 SGHDN, CDR2 FVKESK. V lost 4 bases, J lost 10 bases, and 14 bases lay in between. This CDR3 has 13 amino acids. The CDR3 reads CASSPSISGEQFF. The CDR3 nucleotides read TGTGCCAGCAGCCCCTCGATTTCAGGAGAGCAGTTCTTC.

This clonotype was detected a few times. The chain carries TRBV5-1 and TRBJ2-2, with 8 bases aligning to TRBD1. J was trimmed by 1 base and V by 4 bases; bases with no gene match: 6. The CDR3 length is 16 residues. Germline CDR1 SGHRS, CDR2 YFSETQ. CDR3 loop: CASSPRTGWNTGELFF. DNA for the CDR3: TGCGCCAGCAGCCCCCGGACAGGGTGGAACACCGGGGAGCTGTTTTTT.

This clonotype has just a few counts. The chain couples TRBV4-3 to TRBJ1-1; 8 bases match TRBD1. Germline values: CDR1 LGHNA, CDR2 YSLEER. The CDR3 has 14 residues. V shed 7 bases and J 3 bases; nucleotides not matched to a gene: 7. The CDR3 protein is CASTVYRGYTEAFF. The CDR3 DNA sequence: TGCGCCAGCACCGTTTACAGGGGGTACACTGAAGCTTTCTTT.

This clonotype was observed many times. The V call is TRBV12-3 or TRBV12-4, the J call TRBJ1-1; 7 bases align to TRBD1. The CDR3 has 12 residues. After removal of 6 bases from V and 7 bases from J, the junction contained 5 bases not matched to a gene. Written as DNA, the CDR3 is TGTGCCAGCAGCCTCTACAGGGGTGAAGCTTTCTTT. Its protein is CASSLYRGEAFF.

This chain links TRBV11-2 with TRBJ1-2, with D uncertain. Germline-derived CDR1 and CDR2 are SGHAT and FQNNGV. CDR3 length: 14 amino acids. V was shortened by 1 base and J by 7 bases, with 13 bases between the two germline ends. The CDR3 DNA reads as TGTGCCAGCAGCTTAGCGGATGTATGGGGTGGCTACACCTTC. This gives the protein CASSLADVWGGYTF.

This sequence joins TRBV20-1 and TRBJ1-1; D is possibly TRBD1 (6 bases). The CDR3 contains 13 residues. Germline assignment: CDR1 DFQATT and CDR2 SNEGSKA (reference sequence). The V gene lost 6 bases and the J gene lost 3 bases, with 14 bases spanning the gap. CDR3: CSAITGKDTEAFF. The CDR3 DNA follows: TGCAGTGCCATAACAGGGAAGGACACTGAAGCTTTCTTT.

The V and J genes are TRBV12-3 or TRBV12-4 and TRBJ2-1; 10 nucleotides align to TRBD1. Germline trimming cut 3 bases from V and 5 bases from J; bases unmatched to any gene: 7. This CDR3 comprises 16 residues. The CDR3 DNA sequence: TGTGCCAGCAGTTTCCCGGGACAGGGGCCTCACAATGAGCAGTTCTTC. It specifies CASSFPGQGPHNEQFF.

This clonotype was counted between two and nine times. J is TRBJ1-3 and V is TRBV12-5; D is unclear. V was clipped by 1 base and J by 4 bases, with 17 bases between them. The germline V gene encodes CDR1 LGHNT and CDR2 FRNRAP. This CDR3 comprises 17 residues. CDR3 DNA sequence: TGTGCTAGTGGTTTGGACCCGGGCCCCCCGGTGGGAAACACCATATATTTT. This gives the protein CASGLDPGPPVGNTIYF.

This clonotype was counted between two and nine times. V usage is TRBV14 and J usage is TRBJ1-1, with 8 bases fitting TRBD1. This CDR3 contains 16 residues. J gave up 5 bases and V 0 bases, and 8 bases lay outside the gene matches. The germline CDR1 and CDR2 sequences are SGHDN and FVKESK. The CDR3 sequence is CASSQDTPRGPTEAFF. The DNA for the CDR3 is TGTGCCAGCAGCCAAGATACCCCCAGGGGGCCAACTGAAGCTTTCTTT.

This clonotype was counted at least ten times. The chain carries TRBV20-1 and TRBJ2-1; 8 bases match TRBD1. The length of the CDR3 is 15 residues. Germline CDR1 DFQATT, CDR2 SNEGSKA (reference sequence). Written as DNA, the CDR3 is TGCAATAAGGGGGTGTGTGGCAGGGGGCTCAATGAGCAGTTCTTC. Protein: CNKGVCGRGLNEQFF.

The DNA of the CDR3 is TGTGCCAGCAGCTCGACAGGGTACCCCCCGGAGACCCAGTACTTC. Amino acids: CASSSTGYPPETQYF. J is TRBJ2-5 and V is TRBV7-2; TRBD1 aligns across 7 bases. The CDR3 spans 15 residues. Germline values: CDR1 SGHTA, CDR2 FQGNSA. The V segment lost 4 bases and the J segment 5 bases; nucleotides outside the gene matches: 10. Looking up the rest from reference TRBV7-2 and TRBJ2-5 gives the full variable domain: GAGVSQSPSNKVTEKGKDVELRCDPISGHTALYWYRQSLGQGLEFLIYFQGNSAPDKSGLPSDRFSAERTGGSVSTLTIQRTQQEDSAVYLCASSSTGYPPETQYFGPGTRLLVL.

This clonotype came up a few times. This sequence joins TRBV12-3 or TRBV12-4 and TRBJ2-3, with D maybe TRBD1 (6 bases). CDR3 size: 15 residues. Trimming shortened V by 3 bases and J by 4 bases, and 14 bases separated the two germline ends. CDR3 amino acids: CASSFEHSGADTQYF. The DNA of the CDR3 is TGTGCCAGCAGTTTCGAACACTCAGGGGCAGATACGCAGTATTTT.

This chain links TRBV3-1 with TRBJ2-5, with D uncertain. The CDR3 loop spans 11 amino acids. Germline CDR1 and CDR2: LGHDT and YNNKEL (reference sequence). With 0 bases removed from V and 7 bases from J, the gap between germline ends came to 3 bases. Here the CDR3 DNA reads TGTGCCAGCAGCCAAGATGTGACCCAGTACTTC. Its translation is CASSQDVTQYF.

V gene TRBV28 combines with J gene TRBJ1-1; possible D gene TRBD1, 5 bases. Per the germline V gene, CDR1 is MDHEN and CDR2 is SYDVKM. Trimming left V 11 bases short and J 3 bases short, with 19 bases between. The CDR3 totals 14 residues. CDR3 loop: CAGPRGGRDTEAFF. The CDR3, as DNA: TGTGCCGGACCACGGGGCGGCAGGGACACTGAAGCTTTCTTT.

The V gene is TRBV2, the J gene TRBJ2-2; 9 bases map to TRBD1. Trimming at V came to 0 bases and at J to 1 base, leaving 3 bases not matched to a gene. This CDR3 is built from 17 residues. Germline V gene sequence: CDR1 SNHLY, CDR2 FYNNEI. The CDR3 region is CASSEAWGQGNTGELFF. The DNA for the CDR3 is TGTGCCAGCAGTGAAGCGTGGGGACAGGGGAACACCGGGGAGCTGTTTTTT.